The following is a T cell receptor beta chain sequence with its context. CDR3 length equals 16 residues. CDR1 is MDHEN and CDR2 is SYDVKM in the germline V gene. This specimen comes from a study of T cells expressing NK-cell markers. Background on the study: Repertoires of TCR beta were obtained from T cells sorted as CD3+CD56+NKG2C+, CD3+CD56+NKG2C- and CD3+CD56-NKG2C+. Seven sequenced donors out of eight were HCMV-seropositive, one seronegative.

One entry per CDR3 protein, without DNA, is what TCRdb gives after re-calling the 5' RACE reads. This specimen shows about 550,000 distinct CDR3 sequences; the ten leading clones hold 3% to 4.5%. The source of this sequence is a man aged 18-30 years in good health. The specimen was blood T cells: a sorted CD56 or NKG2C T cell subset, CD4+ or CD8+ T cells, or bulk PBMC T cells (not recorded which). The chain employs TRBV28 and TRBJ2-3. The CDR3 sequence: CASSLEVNTATDTQYF.